This passage covers 16 T cell receptor beta chains from one sample sequenced in a study of spatial heterogeneity in lung cancer. Each CDR3 protein gets one entry after TCRdb re-called the 5' RACE reads with MiXCR. The sample contains roughly 120,000 distinct CDR3 sequences, 9% to 15% of which appear only once. Time point here: blood at routine non-recurrence follow-up after resection. Unsorted samples of tumor, nontumor lung or frozen PBMC had their whole RNA sequenced. The source material was PBMCs, sampled at follow-up. All receptors come from a male donor with early-stage non-small cell lung cancer.

This clonotype came up a few times. The V and J genes are TRBV5-1 and TRBJ2-1, with D maybe TRBD2 (7 bases). The V and J ends lost 0 bases and 5 bases respectively, with 12 bases between them. CDR3 length equals 15 residues. The V gene's germline CDR1 is SGHRS and CDR2 YFSETQ. The CDR3 loop is CASSLGHGGHNEQFF. CDR3 sequence (DNA): TGCGCCAGCAGCTTGGGCCACGGGGGGCACAATGAGCAGTTCTTC. The whole variable domain, filled in from reference TRBV5-1 and TRBJ2-1, reads KAGVTQTPRYLIKTRGQQVTLSCSPISGHRSVSWYQQTPGQGLQFLFEYFSETQRNKGNFPGRFSGRQFSNSRSEMNVSTLELGDSALYLCASSLGHGGHNEQFFGPGTRLTVL.

The J gene is TRBJ1-1, the V gene TRBV28, with D maybe TRBD1 (5 bases). This CDR3 has 15 residues. V lost 2 bases and J lost 4, with 14 bases in between. Germline loops: CDR1 MDHEN, CDR2 SYDVKM. The CDR3 DNA follows: TGTGCCAGCAGTTTAGTGTCCCCTGGGGCCACTGAAGCTTTCTTT. Protein sequence: CASSLVSPGATEAFF.

This clonotype was detected ten times or more. The chain links TRBV29-1 to TRBJ1-5; TRBD1 agrees at 7 bases. Germline V gives CDR1 SQVTM, CDR2 ANQGSEA. Germline trimming cut 3 bases from V and 7 bases from J; bases unmatched to any gene: 9. The CDR3 extends over 14 amino acids. CDR3: CSVDEGAGGQPQHF. The CDR3 DNA reads TGCAGCGTTGACGAAGGGGCAGGGGGACAGCCCCAGCATTTT.

The rearrangement links TRBV5-4 to TRBJ2-1; 7 positions match TRBD1. This CDR3 has 12 amino acids. The germline V gene has CDR1 SGHNT and CDR2 YYREEE (reference sequence). V lost 3 bases to trimming and J lost 10 bases; unmatched junction nucleotides: 4. This CDR3 reads CASSSTTGEQFF. CDR3 nucleotides: TGTGCCAGCAGCTCGACGACAGGGGAGCAGTTCTTC.

The chain employs TRBV4-2 and TRBJ1-6; 7 nucleotides match TRBD1. V dropped 1 base and J dropped 10; count of bases not matched to a gene: 4. CDR3 size: 14 residues. Germline values: CDR1 LGHNA, CDR2 YNFKEQ. The CDR3 here is CASSQVRGGSPLHF. The CDR3 DNA sequence: TGTGCCAGCAGCCAAGTCAGGGGGGGATCACCCCTCCACTTT.

The rearrangement links TRBV5-1 to TRBJ1-5, with no clear D. CDR1 and CDR2 from the germline V gene are SGHRS and YFSETQ. The length of the CDR3 is 14 residues. V was pared by 0 bases and J by 6 bases, with 10 bases between. CDR3 in DNA: TGCGCCAGCAGCTTGGGAATGGAGGGTCAGCCCCAGCATTTT. Protein: CASSLGMEGQPQHF.

This clonotype was detected only a few times. V and J are TRBV28 and TRBJ1-4, with 8 nucleotides matching TRBD1. Trimming at V came to 6 bases and at J to 5 bases, leaving 5 bases not matched to a gene. The germline V gene has CDR1 MDHEN and CDR2 SYDVKM. The CDR3 is made up of 14 amino acids. The chain's CDR3 is CASRLTGANEKLFF. DNA of the CDR3: TGTGCCAGCAGGTTGACAGGGGCCAATGAAAAACTGTTTTTT.

V is TRBV12-3 or TRBV12-4 and J is TRBJ2-2, with D possibly called TRBD1 or TRBD2 (5 bases each). This CDR3 region has 14 residues. V was cut by 6 bases and J by 8 bases, with 16 bases left in between. CDR3 in DNA: TGTGCCAGCAGCCAGTTGGGGGTGAGGGGGGAGCTGTTTTTT. This gives the protein CASSQLGVRGELFF.

The J gene is TRBJ2-7, the V gene TRBV6-2 or TRBV6-3; D call uncertain. Germline V gene sequence: CDR1 MNHEY, CDR2 SVGEGT. V gave up 2 bases and J gave up 2 bases, with 13 bases separating them. This CDR3 has 15 amino acids. The CDR3 DNA reads TGTGCCAGCAGTTACCTGGACGGAGTGACCTACGAGCAGTACTTC. Translation: CASSYLDGVTYEQYF.

This clonotype was counted a few times. The chain has TRBV6-6 and TRBJ1-5, with D possibly being TRBD1 (5 bases). Germline CDR1 is MNHNY and CDR2 is SVGAGI (reference sequence). Deletions cut 5 bases from V and 3 bases from J, with 11 bases between. This CDR3 is 14 amino acids long. The DNA of the CDR3 is TGTGCCAGCAGTGGACGACAGAACAATCAGCCCCAGCATTTT. It yields the protein CASSGRQNNQPQHF.

This clonotype has a count of ten or more. The V and J genes are TRBV9 and TRBJ2-3; 9 bases fit TRBD1. Trimming took 4 bases from V and 4 from J; bases not matched to a gene: 7. CDR3 length equals 15 residues. Per the germline V gene, CDR1 is SGDLS and CDR2 is YYNGEE. CDR3 amino acids: CASSIQGASSDTQYF. In DNA, the CDR3 is TGTGCCAGCAGCATACAGGGGGCCTCTTCAGATACGCAGTATTTT.

This clonotype was recorded a few times. CDR3 nucleotides: TGTGCCAGCAGTACCCGGTGGACCACAGATACGCAGTATTTT. Translating it yields CASSTRWTTDTQYF. The gene calls are TRBV6-2 or TRBV6-3 and TRBJ2-3; no clear D. Germline loops: CDR1 MNHEY, CDR2 SVGEGT. The CDR3 consists of 14 residues. The ends were cut back, 5 bases at V and 2 bases at J, with 11 bases in the middle.

The table lists this clonotype with many counts. The J gene is TRBJ2-5, the V gene TRBV3-1; D is uncertain. There are 12 residues in the CDR3. The V and J ends lost 4 bases and 4 bases respectively, with 7 bases between them. The germline V gene encodes CDR1 LGHDT and CDR2 YNNKEL (reference sequence). The CDR3 spells CASSPRRETQYF. The CDR3 DNA sequence: TGTGCCAGCAGCCCGAGGAGAGAGACCCAGTACTTC.

This clonotype was counted many times. The J gene is TRBJ2-7, the V gene TRBV7-9; D is ambiguous. Trimming left V 5 bases short and J 4 bases short, with 6 bases between. The germline V gene has CDR1 SEHNR and CDR2 FQNEAQ (reference sequence). This CDR3 is built from 11 residues. CDR3 sequence reads: CASSPQYEQYF. DNA for the CDR3: TGTGCCAGCAGCCCTCAGTACGAGCAGTACTTC.

This clonotype was found many times. This chain links TRBV20-1 with TRBJ2-1; 13 bases line up with TRBD2. CDR1 and CDR2 (germline): DFQATT, SNEGSKA (reference sequence). Trimming took 5 bases from V and 4 from J; bases not matched to a gene: 2. The CDR3 is 14 amino acids. The CDR3 bases are TGCAGTGCTCGGACTAGCGGGGGTTACAATGAGCAGTTCTTC. Residues: CSARTSGGYNEQFF.

J is TRBJ2-3 and V is TRBV5-1; D possibly uses TRBD1 or TRBD2 (6 bases each). CDR1 and CDR2 from the germline V gene are SGHRS and YFSETQ. Trimming took off 1 base at V and 5 bases at J, with 14 bases between the two ends. The CDR3 contains 15 residues. The CDR3 coding sequence is TGCGCCAGCAGCTTGAACAGGGACTTAGGAGATACGCAGTATTTT. Amino acids: CASSLNRDLGDTQYF. The whole variable domain, filled in from reference TRBV5-1 and TRBJ2-3, reads KAGVTQTPRYLIKTRGQQVTLSCSPISGHRSVSWYQQTPGQGLQFLFEYFSETQRNKGNFPGRFSGRQFSNSRSEMNVSTLELGDSALYLCASSLNRDLGDTQYFGPGTRLTVL.